These 26 T cell receptor beta chains share one sample of origin, sequenced in a study of identical twins. TCRdb independently ran MiXCR on the 5' RACE reads; one entry per CDR3 protein. This table has approximately 690,000 distinct CDR3 sequences, 5.5% to 6.5% appearing once. The sample taken for sequencing was naive T cells sorted from blood. Receptors originate from a man aged 18 to 35 in good health.

The chain combines TRBV7-9 with TRBJ2-7, with 7 nucleotides matching TRBD1. Per germline, CDR1 SEHNR and CDR2 FQNEAQ (reference sequence). CDR3 length: 13 amino acids. V trimming: 11 bases; J trimming: 4 bases; junction bases outside the gene matches: 11. The CDR3 is CAGGEGARYEQYF. The CDR3 DNA reads as TGTGCCGGGGGAGAGGGGGCGCGGTACGAGCAGTACTTC.

This clonotype was detected many times. The chain uses TRBV7-9 and TRBJ1-4; 9 bases are shared with TRBD1. V lost 4 bases and J lost 5; bases outside the gene matches: 5. CDR3 length: 15 amino acids. CDR1 is SEHNR, CDR2 FQNEAQ, per germline (reference sequence). This chain's CDR3 is CASSSRTGVNEKLFF. The CDR3 region has the DNA TGTGCCAGCAGCTCACGGACAGGGGTAAATGAAAAACTGTTTTTT.

The table lists this clonotype with many counts. The chain is built from TRBV20-1 and TRBJ2-5; tentatively, D is TRBD1 (5 bases). The germline V gene has CDR1 DFQATT and CDR2 SNEGSKA (reference sequence). This CDR3 contains 15 residues. Trimming shortened V by 6 bases and J by 4 bases, and 21 bases separated the two germline ends. The CDR3 DNA reads as TGCAGTGCCCCTCGGCAGGGTCGCCCTCTAGAGACCCAGTACTTC. It is translated as CSAPRQGRPLETQYF.

This clonotype was seen repeatedly, ten times or more. The V and J genes are TRBV15 and TRBJ2-7; D uncertain. The CDR3 is 15 residues long. Germline V CDR1 and CDR2: LNHNV, YYDKDF (reference sequence). Trimming took 0 bases from V and 3 from J, leaving 12 bases between them. CDR3 loop: CATSREHTDIYEQYF. The CDR3, as DNA: TGTGCCACCAGCAGAGAACACACGGATATCTACGAGCAGTACTTC. The whole variable domain, filled in from reference TRBV15 and TRBJ2-7, reads DAMVIQNPRYQVTQFGKPVTLSCSQTLNHNVMYWYQQKSSQAPKLLFHYYDKDFNNEADTPDNFQSRRPNTSFCFLDIRSPGLGDTAMYLCATSREHTDIYEQYFGPGTRLTVT.

This clonotype has a count of ten or more. The chain links TRBV12-3 or TRBV12-4 to TRBJ2-3; 8 nucleotides align to TRBD1. The CDR3 loop spans 15 amino acids. The V segment lost 2 bases and the J segment 2 bases; nucleotides outside the gene matches: 3. This CDR3 is CASSLRTGHTDTQYF. The DNA for the CDR3 is TGTGCCAGCAGTTTACGGACAGGGCACACAGATACGCAGTATTTT.

This clonotype was picked up a small number of times. V usage is TRBV7-9 and J usage is TRBJ1-1; D uncertain. V lost 3 bases and J 5 bases, leaving 10 bases between the germline ends. The CDR3 covers 13 residues. Germline V gene lookup returns CDR1 SEHNR and CDR2 FQNEAQ (reference sequence). The CDR3 here is CASSFPGWTEAFF. The CDR3 region has the DNA TGTGCCAGCAGCTTCCCGGGTTGGACTGAAGCTTTCTTT.

This clonotype was observed many times. V gene TRBV12-3 or TRBV12-4 combines with J gene TRBJ2-1, with D possibly called TRBD1 or TRBD2 (6 bases each). The CDR3 has 12 residues. Trimming stripped 7 bases from V and 9 bases from J, with 13 bases between. Here the CDR3 reads CASTSGGGEQFF. Written as DNA, the CDR3 is TGTGCCAGCACCTCCGGAGGGGGTGAGCAGTTCTTC.

This clonotype was seen a handful of times. The V and J genes are TRBV7-7 and TRBJ1-1, with D unclear. The CDR3 covers 12 residues. The ends were cut back, 4 bases at V and 7 bases at J, with 10 bases in the middle. In germline, CDR1 is SSHAT, CDR2 FNYEAQ (reference sequence). The CDR3 DNA follows: TGTGCCAGCAGCTCAGAAAGCGGTGAAGCTTTCTTT. As protein: CASSSESGEAFF.

This clonotype was recorded at least ten times. This chain uses TRBV6-1 with TRBJ1-4; no reliable D call. The length of the CDR3 is 13 residues. Germline V gene data show CDR1 as MNHNS and CDR2 as SASEGT. Between the trimmed V and J ends, which lost 6 bases and 0 bases, there was a span of 5 bases. The CDR3 coding sequence is TGTGCCAGCAGGGTTTCAACTAATGAAAAACTGTTTTTT. Translated: CASRVSTNEKLFF.

In its sample, this clonotype was seen a few times. The gene calls are TRBV7-9 and TRBJ2-3; D is undetermined. This CDR3 has 16 amino acids. Germline V CDR1 and CDR2: SEHNR, FQNEAQ (reference sequence). With 5 bases removed from V and 0 bases from J, the gap between germline ends came to 15 bases. CDR3 sequence: CASSPPNSRSTDTQYF. CDR3 coding DNA: TGTGCCAGCAGCCCTCCGAACTCGAGGAGCACAGATACGCAGTATTTT.

The sample holds many counts of this clonotype. This chain connects TRBV27 to TRBJ2-2; D may be TRBD2 (6 bases). Germline CDR1 and CDR2: MNHEY and SMNVEV (reference sequence). The CDR3 consists of 14 residues. V was pared by 7 bases and J by 8 bases, with 17 bases between. This chain's CDR3 is CASKVTDGTGELFF. The CDR3 DNA reads as TGTGCCAGCAAGGTGACAGATGGGACTGGGGAGCTGTTTTTT.

The V and J genes are TRBV7-9 and TRBJ2-5, with 12 nucleotides matching TRBD2. The CDR3 is 16 residues long. Trimming at V came to 4 bases and at J to 1 base, leaving 4 bases not matched to a gene. Germline V gives CDR1 SEHNR, CDR2 FQNEAQ (reference sequence). For the CDR3, the DNA is TGTGCCAGCAGCTATATGACTAGCGGGAGCCAAGAGACCCAGTACTTC. Amino acids: CASSYMTSGSQETQYF. The full variable domain, its missing parts supplied by reference TRBV7-9 and TRBJ2-5, is DTGVSQNPRHKITKRGQNVTFRCDPISEHNRLYWYRQTLGQGPEFLTYFQNEAQLEKSRLLSDRFSAERPKGSFSTLEIQRTEQGDSAMYLCASSYMTSGSQETQYFGPGTRLLVL.

This clonotype was counted many times. The chain combines TRBV7-2 with TRBJ2-1; no firm D call. In germline, CDR1 is SGHTA, CDR2 FQGNSA. CDR3 size: 13 residues. V lost 0 bases and J lost 7, with 7 bases in between. Here the CDR3 reads CASSLADGNEQFF. In DNA, the CDR3 is TGTGCCAGCAGCTTAGCGGACGGTAATGAGCAGTTCTTC.

The table lists this clonotype with many counts. The genes are TRBV6-5 and TRBJ2-3; D not resolved. The ends were cut back, 3 bases at V and 0 bases at J, with 13 bases in the middle. CDR1 and CDR2 (germline): MNHEY, SVGAGI. CDR3 length equals 16 residues. CDR3 nucleotide sequence: TGTGCCAGCAGTTATGACGGCCCCCTTAGCACAGATACGCAGTATTTT. It is translated as CASSYDGPLSTDTQYF.

The chain links TRBV3-1 to TRBJ1-1; 8 positions match TRBD1. The germline CDR1 and CDR2 sequences are LGHDT and YNNKEL (reference sequence). V gave up 2 bases and J gave up 5 bases; unmatched junction bases: 10. The CDR3 is made up of 16 amino acids. Here the CDR3 DNA reads TGTGCCAGCAGCCAAACCGGGACAGGAAGTTTAACTGAAGCTTTCTTT. Translation: CASSQTGTGSLTEAFF.

A few counts support this clonotype. The chain uses TRBV10-3 and TRBJ1-3, with 11 positions matching TRBD1. CDR1 and CDR2 from the germline V gene are ENHRY and SYGVKD. There are 15 residues in the CDR3. The trim removed 6 bases at V and 3 bases at J, leaving 4 bases unmatched. CDR3 loop: CAISPGQGVGNTIYF. The CDR3 coding sequence is TGTGCCATCAGCCCGGGACAGGGGGTTGGAAACACCATATATTTT.

In its sample, this clonotype was seen many times. This chain joins TRBV6-5 and TRBJ2-3, with D maybe TRBD2 (6 bases). This CDR3 contains 15 residues. V lost 4 bases, J lost 2 bases, and 13 bases lay in between. Germline V gives CDR1 MNHEY, CDR2 SVGAGI. This CDR3 is CASSSRTTSTDTQYF. DNA of the CDR3: TGTGCCAGCAGTTCCCGGACTACGTCCACAGATACGCAGTATTTT.

This clonotype has only a few counts. The chain recombines TRBV5-1 with TRBJ2-5; either TRBD1 or TRBD2 may supply D (5 bases each). Trimming left V 5 bases short and J 5 bases short, with 13 bases between. Germline loops: CDR1 SGHRS, CDR2 YFSETQ. This CDR3 has 13 amino acids. Here the CDR3 DNA reads TGCGCCAGCAGGGGGCTGGGCGGGGAGACCCAGTACTTC. It is translated as CASRGLGGETQYF.

V is TRBV3-1 and J is TRBJ2-3; 13 bases line up with TRBD2. After removal of 3 bases from V and 2 bases from J, the junction contained 8 bases not matched to a gene. CDR1 is LGHDT and CDR2 is YNNKEL in the germline V gene (reference sequence). The CDR3 has 18 residues. CDR3 protein: CASSHGLAGASSTDTQYF. The DNA of the CDR3 is TGTGCCAGCAGCCATGGACTAGCGGGAGCCTCGTCCACAGATACGCAGTATTTT.

This clonotype was observed many times. The chain recombines TRBV6-1 with TRBJ2-7, with TRBD2 matching 7 bases. Germline CDR1 and CDR2: MNHNS and SASEGT. The junction had 10 bases not matched to a gene; V was cut back by 6 bases and J by 2 bases. This CDR3 is 15 amino acids long. The CDR3 DNA reads TGTGCCAGCAGCACCAAGCGGGGCAACACCTACGAGCAGTACTTC. Protein sequence: CASSTKRGNTYEQYF.

This clonotype was observed many times. This sequence joins TRBV15 and TRBJ1-2; possible D gene TRBD1, 5 bases. Per germline, CDR1 LNHNV and CDR2 YYDKDF (reference sequence). The V gene lost 5 bases and the J gene lost 6 bases, with 13 bases spanning the gap. The CDR3 has 13 residues. The DNA for the CDR3 is TGTGCCACCAGCGTAATCAGGGCTCATGGCTACACCTTC. This sequence encodes CATSVIRAHGYTF.

The rearrangement uses TRBV7-8 and TRBJ1-4; D is possibly TRBD1 (5 bases). The V gene's germline CDR1 is SGHVS and CDR2 FQNEAQ. V dropped 0 bases and J dropped 5 bases, with 13 bases sitting between them. The CDR3 loop spans 16 amino acids. The CDR3 sequence: CASSLADNRQNEKLFF. CDR3 bases: TGTGCCAGCAGCTTAGCGGACAACCGGCAGAATGAAAAACTGTTTTTT. The complete variable domain, with remaining parts taken from reference TRBV7-8 and TRBJ1-4, reads GAGVSQSPRYKVAKRGQDVALRCDPISGHVSLFWYQQALGQGPEFLTYFQNEAQLDKSGLPSDRFFAERPEGSVSTLKIQRTQQEDSAVYLCASSLADNRQNEKLFFGSGTQLSVL.

Only a few counts were recorded for this clonotype. The chain has TRBV5-1 and TRBJ2-7; the match to TRBD2 covers 7 bases. Per germline, CDR1 SGHRS and CDR2 YFSETQ. The CDR3 extends over 13 amino acids. V dropped 5 bases and J dropped 6; count of bases not matched to a gene: 8. The CDR3 spells CASSAGRVGEQYF. As DNA, the CDR3 is TGCGCCAGCAGTGCGGGGAGGGTCGGCGAGCAGTACTTC.

There are a few counts of this clonotype. The chain couples TRBV7-2 to TRBJ2-1; possibly TRBD1 for D (5 bases). The V gene's germline CDR1 is SGHTA and CDR2 FQGNSA. The CDR3 sequence is 13 residues long. The V end lost 0 bases, the J end lost 10 bases, and 10 bases lay between the germline ends. The CDR3: CASSLAQGSEQFF. CDR3 DNA: TGTGCCAGCAGCTTAGCGCAGGGCAGCGAGCAGTTCTTC.

This clonotype was counted between two and nine times. The V and J genes are TRBV19 and TRBJ2-3; 8 nucleotides match TRBD2. With 7 bases clipped from V and 4 bases from J, the junction kept 10 bases outside the gene matches. Germline CDR1 reads LNHDA; CDR2 reads SQIVND (reference sequence). This CDR3 has 15 amino acids. The CDR3 region has the DNA TGTGCCAGTACGGTTAGTAGCGGGAAGGCAGATACGCAGTATTTT. Its translation is CASTVSSGKADTQYF.

The chain has TRBV5-1 and TRBJ2-1; D not resolved. The V gene lost 0 bases and the J gene lost 8 bases, with 15 bases spanning the gap. Looked up from germline, CDR1 is SGHRS and CDR2 is YFSETQ. CDR3 length: 15 residues. CDR3 nucleotide sequence: TGCGCCAGCAGCTTGGGGCGTATCGATCGCGATGAGCAGTTCTTC. Translating it yields CASSLGRIDRDEQFF.